These T cell receptor beta chains were read from a single sample in a study of T cell responses to AZD1222 COVID-19 vaccine. Using immunoSEQ multiplex PCR, the repertoire was profiled, and TCRdb retains in-frame clones only, with some absent. The table includes around 220,000 clones, roughly 94% detected once. Sequencing was performed on peripheral blood, taken 28 days after the second dose of the MenACWY control vaccine. These receptor sequences come from an adult who received the MenACWY meningococcal vaccine as a control. CDR3s include the opening cysteine and the closing phenylalanine or tryptophan.

V: TRBV7-8
J: TRBJ1-3
CDR3: CASSLAGGAGNTIYF

V: TRBV3-1/TRBV3-2
J: TRBJ2-1
CDR3: CASSQDGGVSYNEQFF

V: TRBV11-2
J: TRBJ1-2
CDR3: CASSLQGFNYGYTF

V: TRBV15
J: TRBJ2-7
CDR3: CATSREGVVLAGYYEQYF

V: TRBV19
J: TRBJ1-5
CDR3: CASIGTARFDQPQHF

V: TRBV13
J: TRBJ1-1
CDR3: CASSWMKPTRNTEAFF

V: TRBV2
J: TRBJ2-5
CDR3: CASSGVGGEETQYF

V: TRBV3-1/TRBV3-2
J: TRBJ1-2
CDR3: CASSQEQLYGYTF

V: TRBV7-2
J: TRBJ2-1
CDR3: CASSLSPLAAREQFF

V: TRBV7-3
J: TRBJ2-5
CDR3: CASSPAGGGETQYF

V: TRBV9
J: TRBJ2-4
CDR3: CAGSVGGEAVHNIQYF

V: TRBV6-5
J: TRBJ1-1
CDR3: CASSYGGWTEAFF

V: TRBV3-1/TRBV3-2
J: TRBJ1-2
CDR3: CASSPGGLPYGYTF

V: TRBV28
J: TRBJ1-2
CDR3: CASSFQTDYGYTF

V: TRBV15
J: TRBJ2-1
CDR3: CATSGRAGTPNEQFF

V: TRBV11-3
J: TRBJ2-5
CDR3: CASSFGGRTPSETQYF

V: TRBV3-1/TRBV3-2
J: TRBJ2-7
CDR3: CASSQATGVPYEQYF

V: TRBV7-2
J: TRBJ1-1
CDR3: CASSLSGVTEAFF

V: TRBV5-6
J: TRBJ1-4
CDR3: CASSLSGGGEKLFF

V: TRBV27
J: TRBJ2-2
CDR3: CASSLGLAGELFF

V: TRBV14
J: TRBJ1-1
CDR3: CASSPRGLTEAFF

V: TRBV6-2/TRBV6-3
J: TRBJ2-3
CDR3: CASSAPLGTDDTQYF

V: TRBV16
J: TRBJ1-2
CDR3: CASSQSDYGYTF

V: TRBV19
J: TRBJ1-2
CDR3: CASSRGQSNYGYTF

V: TRBV15
J: TRBJ2-7
CDR3: CATSRDIGEQYF

V: TRBV27
J: TRBJ2-3
CDR3: CASSPLAGGLTDTQYF